Listed here is a single T cell receptor (beta chain). The source of the sample is a study of blood T cell repertoires in COVID-19. Study background: T cells, B-cell-depleted T cells, or PBMCs provided the cDNA or gDNA that served as material.

TCRdb's copy holds only in-frame clones and misses some; the assay was immunoSEQ multiplex PCR. The sample contains around 300,000 clones, around 87% of which appear only once. CDR1 and CDR2 (germline): DFQATT, SNEGSKA (reference sequence). CDR3 length: 11 amino acids. The V call is TRBV20-1, the J call TRBJ1-2; D perhaps matches TRBD1 (6 bases). Sequencing input: peripheral blood. The origin of this receptor is a man aged 50 to 59 with active or convalescent COVID-19. As DNA, the CDR3 is TGCACCCCGCGACAGGACTATGGCTACACCTTC. As protein: CTPRQDYGYTF.